This T cell receptor (beta chain) was retrieved from a study of OX40 agonist ivuxolimab in advanced cancers. This CDR3 is built from 15 residues. Germline lookup yields CDR1 MNHNS and CDR2 SASEGT. V gave up 0 bases and J gave up 7 bases, with 13 bases separating them. Produced via immunoSEQ multiplex PCR; TCRdb's table is partial and in-frame only. The sample yields around 100,000 clones, roughly 90% seen once. The study, taken as a whole, reports: Among the lowest levels of clonal expansion were found in partial responders at 0.1-3.0 mg/kg. Low normalized clonal expansion also occurred in some nonresponding patients.

Concerning this clone itself: Its antigen is undetermined.

This chain joins TRBV6-1 and TRBJ2-1; possibly TRBD1 or TRBD2 for D (5 bases each). The material sequenced was CD4+ or CD8+ T cells sorted from blood, taken in a trial of the OX40 agonist ivuxolimab. The source of this sequence is an adult with an advanced solid tumor such as melanoma, head and neck, liver or kidney cancer. As DNA, the CDR3 is TGTGCCAGCAGTGAAGCGTCGGGACCGGGGAATGAGCAGTTCTTC. Protein: CASSEASGPGNEQFF.